The 19 T cell receptor beta chains presented below share a single source sample, sequenced in a study of cytomegalovirus exposure and HLA in healthy donors. It was with 60 Vbeta and 13 Jbeta primers that the PCR ran. Clones were read by immunoSEQ multiplex PCR, and TCRdb kept only the in-frame ones, dropping some. Of 70,000 to 90,000 clones detected, roughly two thirds appear once; the ten largest clones hold 4.9%. Sequenced material: PBMCs. The receptors were gathered from a man in his sixties in good health and CMV-seropositive.

As regards this clone: Germline is not matched at one junction end, which may reflect a read error. The rearrangement joins TRBV7-9 to TRBJ2-3, with TRBD1 matching over 8 bases. In germline, CDR1 is SEHNR, CDR2 FQNEAQ (reference sequence). The length of the CDR3 is 12 residues. The CDR3 DNA reads TGTTCCAGTGACAGGGGCGGAGGTACGCAGTATTTT. Amino acids: CSSDRGGGTQYF.

This clone was seen a few times. The CDR3 here is CAWSVGAGGNTDTQYF. The CDR3 nucleotides are TGTGCCTGGAGTGTTGGAGCGGGGGGAAACACAGATACGCAGTATTTT. The rearrangement links TRBV30 to TRBJ2-3; 9 bases align to TRBD2. Germline V gene lookup returns CDR1 GTSNPN and CDR2 SVGIG (reference sequence). CDR3 length: 16 residues. The junction had 6 bases not matched to a gene; V was cut back by 0 bases and J by 2 bases.

This clone was seen a few times. J is TRBJ1-2 and V is TRBV9; maybe TRBD1 (5 bases). Per the germline V gene, CDR1 is SGDLS and CDR2 is YYNGEE. The ends were cut back, 3 bases at V and 6 bases at J, with 21 bases in the middle. The CDR3 loop spans 16 amino acids. The CDR3 protein is CASSASRGEAPHGYTF. The CDR3 region has the DNA TGTGCCAGCAGCGCCTCTCGGGGGGAGGCGCCCCATGGCTACACCTTC.

This rearrangement joins TRBV30 to TRBJ1-5; tentative D call: TRBD1 (5 bases). The CDR3 covers 14 residues. Germline CDR1 and CDR2: GTSNPN and SVGIG (reference sequence). With 2 bases removed from V and 0 bases from J, the gap between germline ends came to 8 bases. CDR3 region: CAWSQGLSNQPQHF. CDR3 DNA: TGTGCCTGGAGTCAGGGCCTTAGCAATCAGCCCCAGCATTTT.

This clone was picked up a small number of times. The chain uses TRBV6-5 and TRBJ1-4; D possibly corresponds to TRBD1 (5 bases). The germline V gene has CDR1 MNHEY and CDR2 SVGAGI. The CDR3 sequence is 16 residues long. V was pared by 0 bases and J by 0 bases, with 8 bases between. The CDR3 reads CASSYSGAATNEKLFF. Written as DNA, the CDR3 is TGTGCCAGCAGTTACTCTGGGGCAGCAACTAATGAAAAACTGTTTTTT.

In its sample, this clone was seen a few times. The rearrangement links TRBV5-6 to TRBJ2-3; tentative D call: TRBD2 (6 bases). This CDR3 spans 14 amino acids. From germline, CDR1 is SGHDT and CDR2 YYEEEE. Trimming took 0 bases from V and 2 from J, leaving 7 bases between them. CDR3: CASSLASDTDTQYF. The CDR3 bases are TGTGCCAGCAGCTTGGCTAGCGACACAGATACGCAGTATTTT.

The chain carries TRBV10-1 and TRBJ2-3; TRBD2 might be the D (5 bases). Germline V gives CDR1 WNHNN, CDR2 SYGVQD (reference sequence). This CDR3 is built from 15 residues. The germline V and J ends were trimmed by 2 bases and 0 bases, with 9 bases remaining between them. CDR3 bases: TGCGCCAGCAGTGAGGGGGAGACGAGCACAGATACGCAGTATTTT. It translates to CASSEGETSTDTQYF.

The genes are TRBV4-1 and TRBJ2-7; 8 bases align to TRBD1. From germline, CDR1 is MGHRA and CDR2 YSYEKL. This CDR3 is built from 15 residues. The V and J ends lost 2 bases and 5 bases, in that order; junction bases with no gene match: 8. The CDR3 loop reads CASSQSRGPLNEQYF. The CDR3 DNA is TGCGCCAGCAGCCAATCCAGGGGGCCCCTCAACGAGCAGTACTTC.

V gene TRBV6-6 combines with J gene TRBJ1-5; D ambiguous. The V gene lost 4 bases and the J gene lost 1 base, with 11 bases spanning the gap. The germline gives CDR1 MNHNY, CDR2 SVGAGI (reference sequence). CDR3 length equals 15 residues. CDR3 sequence reads: CASSCSEQSNQPQHF. Written as DNA, the CDR3 is TGTGCCAGCAGTTGCTCGGAACAGAGCAATCAGCCCCAGCATTTT.

The V gene is TRBV14, the J gene TRBJ2-7; no clear D. Trimming took 3 bases from V and 3 from J, leaving 15 bases between them. The CDR3 has 15 amino acids. The germline V gene has CDR1 SGHDN and CDR2 FVKESK. CDR3 DNA: TGTGCCAGCAGCCACAGGCCTACCACCGGCTACGAGCAGTACTTC. Protein product: CASSHRPTTGYEQYF.

This clone was seen a handful of times. This chain connects TRBV5-1 to TRBJ2-5; 16 bases line up with TRBD2. Germline V gives CDR1 SGHRS, CDR2 YFSETQ. V dropped 4 bases and J dropped 5; count of bases not matched to a gene: 8. The CDR3 runs to 17 residues. The DNA of the CDR3 is TGCGCCAGCAGCCCAGGGACTAGCGGGGGGGCCCGGGAGACCCAGTACTTC. It codes for CASSPGTSGGARETQYF.

This clone showed up just a few times. V usage is TRBV30 and J usage is TRBJ2-5, with 7 bases aligning to TRBD1. Germline lookup yields CDR1 GTSNPN and CDR2 SVGIG (reference sequence). This CDR3 is built from 13 residues. Trimming at V came to 4 bases and at J to 2 bases, leaving 4 bases not matched to a gene. CDR3 sequence: CAWTRTGQETQYF. The CDR3 DNA reads TGTGCCTGGACCCGGACAGGTCAAGAGACCCAGTACTTC.

This chain joins TRBV18 and TRBJ1-2, with a tentative D call TRBD1 (5 bases). The CDR3 covers 13 residues. Germline-derived CDR1 and CDR2 are KGHSH and LQKENI. V lost 3 bases, J lost 8 bases, and 13 bases lay in between. DNA for the CDR3: TGTGCCAGCTCACCGGGAGGCTGGGACGGCTACACCTTC. Translating it yields CASSPGGWDGYTF.

V gene TRBV6-5 combines with J gene TRBJ2-7, with 9 bases identical to TRBD1. The germline CDR1 and CDR2 sequences are MNHEY and SVGAGI. V lost 2 bases to trimming and J lost 5 bases; unmatched junction nucleotides: 4. The CDR3 sequence is 14 residues long. The chain's CDR3 is CASSYVTGGNEQYF. CDR3 DNA sequence: TGTGCCAGCAGTTACGTGACAGGGGGAAACGAGCAGTACTTC.

The chain has TRBV11-2 and TRBJ1-2; no clear D. The CDR3 covers 12 residues. The V gene's germline CDR1 is SGHAT and CDR2 FQNNGV. The ends were cut back, 3 bases at V and 8 bases at J, with 10 bases in the middle. CDR3 protein: CASSLAGRGYTF. For the CDR3, the DNA is TGTGCCAGCAGCTTGGCGGGTCGCGGCTACACCTTC.

V gene TRBV7-2 combines with J gene TRBJ2-3; D unresolved. This CDR3 region has 13 residues. V shed 3 bases and J shed 5 bases, with 9 bases lying between them. Germline V gives CDR1 SGHTA, CDR2 FQGNSA. The CDR3 sequence: CASSFTVKDTQYF. In DNA, the CDR3 is TGTGCCAGCAGCTTCACTGTCAAAGATACGCAGTATTTT. The full variable domain, rest sourced from reference TRBV7-2 and TRBJ2-3, is GAGVSQSPSNKVTEKGKDVELRCDPISGHTALYWYRQSLGQGLEFLIYFQGNSAPDKSGLPSDRFSAERTGGSVSTLTIQRTQQEDSAVYLCASSFTVKDTQYFGPGTRLTVL.

The CDR3 sequence: CASSQDQGGGQPQHF. The CDR3 nucleotides read TGCGCCAGCAGCCAAGATCAAGGGGGCGGCCAGCCCCAGCATTTT. This chain joins TRBV4-1 and TRBJ1-5; 7 nucleotides match TRBD1. Germline V gene sequence: CDR1 MGHRA, CDR2 YSYEKL. This CDR3 has 15 amino acids. Germline trimming cut 0 bases from V and 7 bases from J; bases unmatched to any gene: 6.

V is TRBV7-2 and J is TRBJ2-1, with D perhaps TRBD1 (7 bases). V was shortened by 6 bases and J by 5 bases, with 17 bases between the two germline ends. The CDR3 loop spans 15 amino acids. In germline, CDR1 is SGHTA, CDR2 FQGNSA. The CDR3 DNA reads as TGTGCCAGCAGTTTCAGCAGGGGGGCTAACAATGAGCAGTTCTTC. It translates to CASSFSRGANNEQFF. Based on the CDR3 plus reference TRBV7-2 and TRBJ2-1, the full variable domain is GAGVSQSPSNKVTEKGKDVELRCDPISGHTALYWYRQSLGQGLEFLIYFQGNSAPDKSGLPSDRFSAERTGGSVSTLTIQRTQQEDSAVYLCASSFSRGANNEQFFGPGTRLTVL.

This clone was detected only a few times. The chain uses TRBV4-2 and TRBJ2-5, with 12 bases matching TRBD2. Losses at the gene ends were 1 base for V and 1 base for J; bases not matched to a gene: 7. This CDR3 contains 18 residues. Germline V gene sequence: CDR1 LGHNA, CDR2 YNFKEQ. The CDR3 loop reads CASSQGLTSGGSQETQYF. CDR3 coding DNA: TGTGCCAGCAGCCAAGGATTGACTAGCGGGGGATCCCAAGAGACCCAGTACTTC.